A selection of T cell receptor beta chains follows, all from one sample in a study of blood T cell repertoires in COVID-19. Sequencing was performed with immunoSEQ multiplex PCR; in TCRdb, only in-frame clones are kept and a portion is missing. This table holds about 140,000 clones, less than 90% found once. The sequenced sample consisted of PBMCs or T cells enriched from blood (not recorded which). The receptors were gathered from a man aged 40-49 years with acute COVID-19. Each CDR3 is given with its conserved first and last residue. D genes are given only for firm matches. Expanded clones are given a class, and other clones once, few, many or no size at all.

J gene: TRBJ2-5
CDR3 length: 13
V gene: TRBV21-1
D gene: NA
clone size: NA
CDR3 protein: CASSWRQGGTQYF
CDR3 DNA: TGTGCCAGCAGCTGGCGACAGGGGGGGACCCAGTACTTC

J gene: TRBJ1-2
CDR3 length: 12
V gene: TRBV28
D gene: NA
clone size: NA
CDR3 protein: CASSLLTGGYTF
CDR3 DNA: TGTGCCAGCAGTTTACTAACCGGGGGCTACACCTTC

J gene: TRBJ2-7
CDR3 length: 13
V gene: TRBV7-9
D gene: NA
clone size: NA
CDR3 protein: CASSPESSYEQYF
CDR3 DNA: TGTGCCAGCAGCCCGGAGAGCTCCTACGAGCAGTACTTC

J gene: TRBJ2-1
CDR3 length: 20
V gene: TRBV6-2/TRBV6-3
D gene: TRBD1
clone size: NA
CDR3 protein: CASSYVPGQGTNPYYNEQFF
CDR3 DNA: TGTGCCAGCAGTTACGTTCCGGGACAGGGGACAAACCCTTATTACAATGAGCAGTTCTTC

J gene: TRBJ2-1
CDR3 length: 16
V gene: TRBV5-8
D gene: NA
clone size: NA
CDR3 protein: CASSLSILQVSDEQFF
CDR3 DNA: TGTGCCAGCAGCTTATCTATATTACAGGTTTCGGATGAGCAGTTCTTC

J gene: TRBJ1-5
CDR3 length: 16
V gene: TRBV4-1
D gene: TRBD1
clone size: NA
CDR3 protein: CASSRIQGAGNQPQHF
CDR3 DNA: TGCGCCAGCAGCCGCATACAGGGGGCGGGCAATCAGCCCCAGCATTTT

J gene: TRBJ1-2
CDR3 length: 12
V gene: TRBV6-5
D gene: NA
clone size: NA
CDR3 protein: CASSREDYGYTF
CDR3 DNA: TGTGCCAGCAGCCGAGAGGACTATGGCTACACCTTC

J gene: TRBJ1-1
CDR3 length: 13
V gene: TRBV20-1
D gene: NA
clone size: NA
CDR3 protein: CSASKAMNTEAFF
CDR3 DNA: TGCAGTGCTAGTAAAGCTATGAACACTGAAGCTTTCTTT

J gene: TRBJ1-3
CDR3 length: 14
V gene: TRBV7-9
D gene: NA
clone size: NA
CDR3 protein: CASSLDGSGGSIYF
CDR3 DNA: TGTGCCAGCAGCTTAGATGGATCCGGAGGGTCCATATATTTT

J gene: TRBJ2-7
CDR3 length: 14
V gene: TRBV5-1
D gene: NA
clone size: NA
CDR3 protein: CASSFGPGLYEQYF
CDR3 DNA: TGCGCCAGCAGCTTTGGTCCTGGCCTCTACGAGCAGTACTTC

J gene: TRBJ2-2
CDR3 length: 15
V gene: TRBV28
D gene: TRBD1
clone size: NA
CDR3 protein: CASGGQVANTGELFF
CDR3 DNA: TGTGCCAGCGGCGGACAGGTTGCGAACACCGGGGAGCTGTTTTTT

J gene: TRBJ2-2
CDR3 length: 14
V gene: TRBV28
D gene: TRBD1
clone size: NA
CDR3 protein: CASRRQGQAGELFF
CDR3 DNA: TGTGCCAGCAGACGACAGGGACAAGCCGGGGAGCTGTTTTTT

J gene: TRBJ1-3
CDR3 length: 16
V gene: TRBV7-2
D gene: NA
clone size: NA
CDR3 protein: CASTAAGGASGNTIYF
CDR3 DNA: TGTGCCAGCACCGCGGCGGGAGGGGCCTCTGGAAACACCATATATTTT

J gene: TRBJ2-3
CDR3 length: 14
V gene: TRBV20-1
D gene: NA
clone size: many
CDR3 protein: CSASSGPSTDTQYF
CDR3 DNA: TGCAGTGCGAGTAGCGGCCCCAGCACAGATACGCAGTATTTT

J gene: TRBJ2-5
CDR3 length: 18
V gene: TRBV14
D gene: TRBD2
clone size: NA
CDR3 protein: CASSLKGTSGIIQETQYF
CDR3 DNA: TGTGCCAGCAGCCTTAAGGGGACTAGCGGAATAATCCAAGAGACCCAGTACTTC

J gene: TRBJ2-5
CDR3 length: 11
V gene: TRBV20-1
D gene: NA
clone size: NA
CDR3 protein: CSATSQETQYF
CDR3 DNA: TGCAGTGCAACGAGTCAAGAGACCCAGTACTTC

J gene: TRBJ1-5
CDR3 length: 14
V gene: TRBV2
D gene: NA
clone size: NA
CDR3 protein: CASSSDSSNQPQHF
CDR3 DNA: TGTGCCAGCAGCTCTGACAGTAGCAATCAGCCCCAGCATTTT

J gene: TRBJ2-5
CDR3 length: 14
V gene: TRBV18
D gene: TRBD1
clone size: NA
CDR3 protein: CASSRTGPQETQYF
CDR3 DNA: TGTGCCAGCTCAAGGACAGGGCCACAAGAGACCCAGTACTTC

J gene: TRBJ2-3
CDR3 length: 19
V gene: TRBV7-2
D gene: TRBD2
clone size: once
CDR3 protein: CASSPGTSGRGSGTDTQYF
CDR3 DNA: TGTGCCAGCAGCCCTGGGACTAGCGGGAGAGGTTCCGGCACAGATACGCAGTATTTT

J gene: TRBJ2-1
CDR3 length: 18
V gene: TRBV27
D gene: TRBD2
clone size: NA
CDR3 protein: CASSLSGGLAGLYNEQFF
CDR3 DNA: TGTGCCAGCAGTCTTTCGGGGGGTCTAGCGGGGCTCTACAATGAGCAGTTCTTC

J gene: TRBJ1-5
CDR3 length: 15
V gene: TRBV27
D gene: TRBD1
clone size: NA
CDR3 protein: CASSLSGTGEQPQHF
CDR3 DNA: TGTGCCAGCAGTTTATCGGGGACAGGGGAGCAGCCCCAGCATTTT

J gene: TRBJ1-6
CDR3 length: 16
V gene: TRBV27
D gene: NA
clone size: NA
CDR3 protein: CASSLSSVVYNSPLHF
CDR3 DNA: TGTGCCAGCAGTTTATCCTCGGTAGTTTATAATTCACCCCTCCACTTT

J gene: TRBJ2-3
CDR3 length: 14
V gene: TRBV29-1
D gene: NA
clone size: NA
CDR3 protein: CSVTKRGNTDTQYF
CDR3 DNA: TGCAGCGTAACAAAAAGGGGTAACACAGATACGCAGTATTTT

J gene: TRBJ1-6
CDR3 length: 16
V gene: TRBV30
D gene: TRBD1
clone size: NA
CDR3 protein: CAWSGKGQGSNSPLHF
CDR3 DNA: TGTGCCTGGAGTGGAAAGGGACAGGGGAGTAATTCACCCCTCCACTTT

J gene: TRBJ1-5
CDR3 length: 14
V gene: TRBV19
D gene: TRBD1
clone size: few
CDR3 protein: CASSSRDRDQPQHF
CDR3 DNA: TGTGCCAGTAGTAGCCGGGACAGGGATCAGCCCCAGCATTTT

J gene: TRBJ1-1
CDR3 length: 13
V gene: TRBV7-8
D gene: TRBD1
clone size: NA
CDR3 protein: CASSLRGTGDAFF
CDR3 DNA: TGTGCCAGCAGCTTGAGGGGGACAGGGGATGCTTTCTTT

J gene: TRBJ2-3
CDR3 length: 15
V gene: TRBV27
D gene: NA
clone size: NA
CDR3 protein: CASSFSTTSTDTQYF
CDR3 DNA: TGTGCCAGCAGTTTTAGCACTACTAGCACAGATACGCAGTATTTT

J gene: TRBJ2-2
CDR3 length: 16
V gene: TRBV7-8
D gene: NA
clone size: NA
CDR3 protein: CASSLALTERLGELFF
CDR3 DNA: TGTGCCAGCAGCTTAGCTCTGACGGAGCGGCTCGGGGAGCTGTTTTTT

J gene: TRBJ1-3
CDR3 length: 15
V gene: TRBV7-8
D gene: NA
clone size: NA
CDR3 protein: CASSPDQVFGNTIYF
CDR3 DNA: TGTGCCAGCAGTCCAGACCAGGTGTTTGGAAACACCATATATTTT

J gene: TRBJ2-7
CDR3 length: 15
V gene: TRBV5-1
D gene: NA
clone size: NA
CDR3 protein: CASSSGTGRSYEQYF
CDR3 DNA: TGCGCCAGCAGCTCGGGCACAGGGCGCTCCTACGAGCAGTACTTC

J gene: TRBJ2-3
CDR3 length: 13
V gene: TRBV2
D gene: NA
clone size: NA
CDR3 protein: CASSEAVPNTQYF
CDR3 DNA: TGTGCCAGCAGTGAGGCGGTACCTAATACGCAGTATTTT

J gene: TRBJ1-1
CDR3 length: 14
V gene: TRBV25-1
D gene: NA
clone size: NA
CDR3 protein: CASSENRDGTEAFF
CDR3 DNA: TGTGCCAGCAGTGAGAACAGGGATGGCACTGAAGCTTTCTTT

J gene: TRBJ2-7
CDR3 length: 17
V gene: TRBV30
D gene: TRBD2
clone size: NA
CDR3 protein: CAWSVTAGLAGDYEQYF
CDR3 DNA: TGTGCCTGGAGTGTTACCGCGGGACTAGCGGGAGATTACGAGCAGTACTTC

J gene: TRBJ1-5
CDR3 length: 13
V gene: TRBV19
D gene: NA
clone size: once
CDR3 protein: CASSADLERPQHF
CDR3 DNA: TGTGCCAGTAGTGCTGACTTAGAACGGCCCCAGCATTTT

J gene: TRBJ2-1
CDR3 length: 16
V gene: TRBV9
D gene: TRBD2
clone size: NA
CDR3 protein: CASSSGGLHEHNEQFF
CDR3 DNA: TGTGCCAGCAGCTCGGGAGGGCTACACGAACACAATGAGCAGTTCTTC

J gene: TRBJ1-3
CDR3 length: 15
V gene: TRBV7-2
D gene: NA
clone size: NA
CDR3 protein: CASSSGVITGNTIYF
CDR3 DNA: TGTGCCAGCAGCTCGGGAGTTATAACTGGAAACACCATATATTTT

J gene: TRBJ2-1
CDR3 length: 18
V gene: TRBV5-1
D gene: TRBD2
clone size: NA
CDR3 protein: CASSPGLAGGRSYNEQFF
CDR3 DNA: TGCGCCAGCAGCCCCGGACTAGCGGGAGGGAGGTCCTACAATGAGCAGTTCTTC

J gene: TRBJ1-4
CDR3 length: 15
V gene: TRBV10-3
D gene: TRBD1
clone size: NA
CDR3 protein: CAISEYRGREEKLFF
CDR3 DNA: TGTGCCATCAGTGAGTACAGGGGGCGCGAGGAAAAACTGTTTTTT

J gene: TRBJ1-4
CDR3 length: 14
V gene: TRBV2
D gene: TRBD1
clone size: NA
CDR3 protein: CASHRDRGREKLFF
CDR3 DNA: TGTGCCAGCCATCGGGACAGGGGTCGTGAAAAACTGTTTTTT

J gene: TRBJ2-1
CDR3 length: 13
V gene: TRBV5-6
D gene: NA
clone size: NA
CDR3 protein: CASSWTNYNEQFF
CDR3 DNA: TGTGCCAGCAGCTGGACTAATTACAATGAGCAGTTCTTC

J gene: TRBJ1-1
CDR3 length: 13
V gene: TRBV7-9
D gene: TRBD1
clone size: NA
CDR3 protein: CASSGRQGTEAFF
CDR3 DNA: TGTGCCAGCAGCGGACGACAGGGGACTGAAGCTTTCTTT

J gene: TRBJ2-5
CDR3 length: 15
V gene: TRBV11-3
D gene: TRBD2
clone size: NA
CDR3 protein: CASSLASGNGETQYF
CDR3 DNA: TGTGCCAGCAGCTTAGCGAGCGGGAATGGAGAGACCCAGTACTTC

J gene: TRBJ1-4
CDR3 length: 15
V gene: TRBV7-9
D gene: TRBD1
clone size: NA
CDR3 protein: CASSLKTGGGEKLFF
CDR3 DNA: TGTGCCAGCAGCTTAAAGACAGGGGGAGGTGAAAAACTGTTTTTT

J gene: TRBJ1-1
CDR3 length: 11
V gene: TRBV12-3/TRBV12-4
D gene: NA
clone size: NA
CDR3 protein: CASGNSGTAFF
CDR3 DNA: TGTGCCAGCGGCAATTCGGGAACGGCTTTCTTT

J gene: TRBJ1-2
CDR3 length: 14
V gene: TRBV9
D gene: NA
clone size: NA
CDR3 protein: CASSVGGSNYGYTF
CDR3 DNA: TGTGCCAGCAGCGTAGGAGGGTCTAACTATGGCTACACCTTC

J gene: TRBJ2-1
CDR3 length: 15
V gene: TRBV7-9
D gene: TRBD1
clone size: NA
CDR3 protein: CASSYRDRGGNEQFF
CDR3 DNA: TGTGCCAGCAGCTACCGGGACAGGGGAGGGAATGAGCAGTTCTTC

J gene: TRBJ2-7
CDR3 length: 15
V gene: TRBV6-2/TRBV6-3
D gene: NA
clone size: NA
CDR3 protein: CASSYSTHYPYEQYF
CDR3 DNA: TGTGCCAGCAGTTACTCGACTCACTACCCCTACGAGCAGTACTTC

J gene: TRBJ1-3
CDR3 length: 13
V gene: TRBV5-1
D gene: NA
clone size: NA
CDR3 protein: CASSGTPGNTIYF
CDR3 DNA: TGCGCCAGCAGCGGGACACCTGGAAACACCATATATTTT

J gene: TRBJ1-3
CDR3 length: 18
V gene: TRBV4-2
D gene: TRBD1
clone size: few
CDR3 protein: CASSLSPGQGAGGDTIYF
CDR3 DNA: TGTGCCAGCAGCCTTAGCCCGGGACAGGGCGCAGGTGGGGACACCATATATTTT

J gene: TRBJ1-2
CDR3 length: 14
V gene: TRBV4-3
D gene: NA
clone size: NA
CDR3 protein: CASSQDGANYGYTF
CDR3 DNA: TGCGCCAGCAGCCAAGACGGAGCTAACTATGGCTACACCTTC

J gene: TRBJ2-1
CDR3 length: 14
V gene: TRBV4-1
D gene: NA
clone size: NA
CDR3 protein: CASSQGSSYNEQFF
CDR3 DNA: TGCGCCAGCAGCCAAGGTAGCTCCTACAATGAGCAGTTCTTC

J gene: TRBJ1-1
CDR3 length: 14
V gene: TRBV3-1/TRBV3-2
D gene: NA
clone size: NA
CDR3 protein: CASSQGTGITEAFF
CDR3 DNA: TGTGCCAGCAGCCAGGGAACAGGGATCACTGAAGCTTTCTTT

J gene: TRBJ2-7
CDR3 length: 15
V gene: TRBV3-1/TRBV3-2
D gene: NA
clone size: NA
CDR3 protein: CASSRLLTGDYEQYF
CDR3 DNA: TGTGCCAGCAGCCGCCTCTTGACGGGAGACTACGAGCAGTACTTC

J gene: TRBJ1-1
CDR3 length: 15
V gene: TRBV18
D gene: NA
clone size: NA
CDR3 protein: CASSPQGAVRTEAFF
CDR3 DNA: TGTGCCAGCTCACCGCAAGGGGCGGTTCGTACTGAAGCTTTCTTT